One sample yielded the 18 T cell receptor beta chains listed below, sequenced in a study of control samples from healthy donors and cancer patients. Produced via immunoSEQ multiplex PCR; TCRdb's table is partial and in-frame only. Here the sample spans 65,000 to 75,000 clones, 87% being singletons. The material sequenced was blood. The receptors derive from a woman in her fifties or sixties in good health.

The chain has TRBV28 and TRBJ1-5; the D is unclear. V was cut by 3 bases and J by 7 bases, with 13 bases left in between. This CDR3 has 14 residues. From germline, CDR1 is MDHEN and CDR2 SYDVKM. The CDR3 protein is CASSFGDGGQPQHF. CDR3 bases: TGTGCCAGCAGTTTCGGGGATGGAGGCCAGCCCCAGCATTTT.

The rearrangement links TRBV28 to TRBJ2-6, with D possibly being TRBD1 or TRBD2 (6 bases each). The CDR3 is 19 amino acids. Germline CDR1 reads MDHEN; CDR2 reads SYDVKM. The V end was cut by 3 bases, the J end by 1 base, with 19 bases between. This chain's CDR3 is CASSFSEGGSTSGANVLTF. The CDR3 DNA follows: TGTGCCAGCAGTTTTTCTGAGGGGGGCTCAACTTCTGGGGCCAACGTCCTGACTTTC. The complete variable domain, with remaining parts taken from reference TRBV28 and TRBJ2-6, reads DVKVTQSSRYLVKRTGEKVFLECVQDMDHENMFWYRQDPGLGLRLIYFSYDVKMKEKGDIPEGYSVSREKKERFSLILESASTNQTSMYLCASSFSEGGSTSGANVLTFGAGSRLTVL.

V is TRBV5-4 and J is TRBJ1-2, with TRBD1 as a possible D gene (6 bases). There are 14 residues in the CDR3. CDR1 is SGHNT and CDR2 is YYREEE in the germline V gene (reference sequence). The V gene lost 7 bases and the J gene lost 5 bases, with 18 bases spanning the gap. The CDR3 loop reads CASGRAQGGYGYTF. The CDR3 nucleotides read TGTGCCAGCGGGCGGGCCCAAGGGGGGTATGGCTACACCTTC.

The rearrangement uses TRBV2 and TRBJ2-7, with a tentative D call TRBD1 (6 bases). CDR3 length: 14 amino acids. The germline V and J ends were trimmed by 6 bases and 0 bases, with 12 bases remaining between them. Germline lookup yields CDR1 SNHLY and CDR2 FYNNEI. CDR3 loop: CASRKTDSSYEQYF. CDR3 in DNA: TGTGCCAGCAGGAAGACGGACAGCTCCTACGAGCAGTACTTC.

The chain employs TRBV2 and TRBJ2-1; TRBD2 aligns across 15 bases. V lost 5 bases and J lost 12; bases outside the gene matches: 8. The CDR3 extends over 15 amino acids. Germline V gives CDR1 SNHLY, CDR2 FYNNEI. In nucleotides, the CDR3 is TGTGCCAGCAGTCCGCCGGGACTAGCGGGAGGTGGGCAGTTCTTC. Amino acids: CASSPPGLAGGGQFF.

The chain has TRBV18 and TRBJ1-5, with unresolved D. CDR1 KGHSH and CDR2 LQKENI come from the germline V gene. V was clipped by 5 bases and J by 5 bases, with 7 bases between them. The CDR3 runs to 12 residues. CDR3 residues: CASSDTDQPQHF. The DNA of the CDR3 is TGTGCCAGCTCAGACACTGATCAGCCCCAGCATTTT.

The rearrangement uses TRBV28 and TRBJ1-2; D is possibly TRBD1 (5 bases). This CDR3 spans 17 amino acids. V was clipped by 2 bases and J by 2 bases, with 18 bases between them. The V gene's germline CDR1 is MDHEN and CDR2 SYDVKM. The CDR3 reads CASSLSTGGVRNYGYTF. CDR3 bases: TGTGCCAGCAGTTTAAGCACGGGGGGGGTTCGGAACTATGGCTACACCTTC.

This rearrangement joins TRBV6-1 to TRBJ1-4; D call uncertain. The CDR3 length is 13 residues. V shed 5 bases and J shed 4 bases, with 8 bases lying between them. Germline assignment: CDR1 MNHNS and CDR2 SASEGT. CDR3 nucleotide sequence: TGTGCCAGCAGTCCCCGATTTAATGAAAAACTGTTTTTT. It translates to CASSPRFNEKLFF.

With regard to this clone: An end of the junction differs from the germline gene, which may be a read error. The CDR3 DNA is TGCGCCAGCAACTTGGTGACAGGGTCACGGACTGAAGCTTTCTTT. It translates to CASNLVTGSRTEAFF. This rearrangement joins TRBV5-1 to TRBJ1-1, with 7 bases that match TRBD1. The CDR3 contains 15 residues. The germline V gene has CDR1 SGHRS and CDR2 YFSETQ. The variable domain in full, with the rest retrieved from reference TRBV5-1 and TRBJ1-1, is KAGVTQTPRYLIKTRGQQVTLSCSPISGHRSVSWYQQTPGQGLQFLFEYFSETQRNKGNFPGRFSGRQFSNSRSEMNVSTLELGDSALYLCASNLVTGSRTEAFFGQGTRLTVV.

The chain uses TRBV12-3 or TRBV12-4 and TRBJ2-7; tentatively, D is TRBD2 (6 bases). The CDR3 has 13 amino acids. V lost 6 bases, J lost 0 bases, and 9 bases lay in between. The CDR3 sequence: CASRGLLSYEQYF. As DNA, the CDR3 is TGTGCCAGCAGGGGACTTCTCTCCTACGAGCAGTACTTC.

The chain uses TRBV27 and TRBJ2-1, with 9 bases identical to TRBD2. Looked up from germline, CDR1 is MNHEY and CDR2 is SMNVEV (reference sequence). V trimming: 2 bases; J trimming: 3 bases; junction bases outside the gene matches: 11. The CDR3 contains 18 residues. The CDR3 bases are TGTGCCAGCAGTTTAAACTCGCCTAGCGGGATCGGCTACAATGAGCAGTTCTTC. Translation: CASSLNSPSGIGYNEQFF.

The rearrangement uses TRBV10-1 and TRBJ2-3; 10 nucleotides line up with TRBD2. Germline CDR1 reads WNHNN; CDR2 reads SYGVQD (reference sequence). The CDR3 is 16 amino acids. The junction had 5 bases not matched to a gene; V was cut back by 5 bases and J by 0 bases. The CDR3 spells CASSFGLAESTDTQYF. In nucleotides, the CDR3 is TGCGCCAGCAGTTTCGGACTAGCGGAGAGCACAGATACGCAGTATTTT.

This clone has more than one count but fewer than ten. This sequence joins TRBV28 and TRBJ1-1; D unresolved. Trimming cost V 6 bases and J 0 bases, with 20 bases left between them. The germline gives CDR1 MDHEN, CDR2 SYDVKM. The CDR3 is 17 residues long. The CDR3 DNA reads TGTGCCAGCAGCCCGTCCGGGGATATATATATGAACACTGAAGCTTTCTTT. Translating gives CASSPSGDIYMNTEAFF. The full variable domain, with the rest looked up from reference TRBV28 and TRBJ1-1, is DVKVTQSSRYLVKRTGEKVFLECVQDMDHENMFWYRQDPGLGLRLIYFSYDVKMKEKGDIPEGYSVSREKKERFSLILESASTNQTSMYLCASSPSGDIYMNTEAFFGQGTRLTVV.

The chain has TRBV19 and TRBJ2-2; D is possibly TRBD1 (5 bases). From germline, CDR1 is LNHDA and CDR2 SQIVND (reference sequence). The CDR3 runs 13 residues. V lost 1 base to trimming and J lost 6 bases, with 6 bases between them. The CDR3 DNA follows: TGTGCCAGTAGTATAGCCAGGGCCGGGGAGCTGTTTTTT. This translates into CASSIARAGELFF.

About this clone: Compared with germline, one end of the junction differs, possibly owing to a read error. The chain combines TRBV5-1 with TRBJ2-5; 11 nucleotides agree with TRBD2. The CDR3 length is 17 residues. Germline-derived CDR1 and CDR2 are SGHRS and YFSETQ. Here the CDR3 DNA reads TGCGCCAACAGCTTGTCCGGGACTAGCGGCCCCTCAGAGACCCAGTACTTC. The encoded protein is CANSLSGTSGPSETQYF.

This chain uses TRBV29-1 with TRBJ2-1, with a possible D match to TRBD1 (6 bases). V shed 4 bases and J shed 3 bases, with 13 bases lying between them. The CDR3 loop spans 14 amino acids. Germline assignment: CDR1 SQVTM and CDR2 ANQGSEA. The CDR3 sequence is CSVVGGVGYNEQFF. Here the CDR3 DNA reads TGCAGCGTTGTAGGGGGAGTCGGCTACAATGAGCAGTTCTTC.

V gene TRBV20-1 combines with J gene TRBJ1-1, with D unresolved. Germline V lookup: CDR1 DFQATT, CDR2 SNEGSKA (reference sequence). This CDR3 is 11 amino acids long. The V end was cut by 8 bases, the J end by 3 bases, with 10 bases between. CDR3 protein: CSPSEYTEAFF. CDR3 bases: TGCAGTCCCAGTGAATACACTGAAGCTTTCTTT.

The chain joins TRBV5-1 to TRBJ2-6, with no clear D. Germline assignment: CDR1 SGHRS and CDR2 YFSETQ. V lost 0 bases, J lost 0 bases, and 10 bases lay in between. This CDR3 comprises 17 residues. The CDR3 region is CASSLALSNSGANVLTF. DNA for the CDR3: TGCGCCAGCAGCTTGGCGCTGTCCAACTCTGGGGCCAACGTCCTGACTTTC.